This T cell receptor beta chain was recorded in a study of blood T cell repertoires in COVID-19. Across the study: Nucleic acid was either cDNA or gDNA, and it came from T cells, B-cell-depleted T cells, or PBMCs.

Original handling: Nucleated cell number was recorded as an estimate derived from reference gene primer amplification. Clones were sequenced by immunoSEQ multiplex PCR, and TCRdb holds only the in-frame ones, with some missing. V and J calls and clone size are as listed in that table; D and trimming were resolved from the DNA. Of 200,000 to 250,000 clones in the sample, around 90% were seen once. This CDR3 region has 15 residues. Germline V gene sequence: CDR1 MDHEN, CDR2 SYDVKM. The V end lost 5 bases, the J end lost 4 bases, and 15 bases lay between the germline ends. The TCR sequence derives from a man between 65 and 79 years old with acute or convalescent COVID-19. What was sequenced was peripheral blood. The gene calls are TRBV28 and TRBJ2-1, with a weak D call TRBD2 (7 bases). The CDR3 DNA reads as TGTGCCAGCAGTCCTAGCGGAAGGGGGTACAATGAGCAGTTCTTC. Residues: CASSPSGRGYNEQFF.